The clone carrying this T cell receptor (beta chain) showed up just a few times. The data originate from a study of T cell responses to AZD1222 COVID-19 vaccine. In germline, CDR1 is SGHNT, CDR2 YYREEE (reference sequence). The CDR3 extends over 14 amino acids. Trimming cost V 6 bases and J 6 bases; bases outside gene matches: 10. Some clones are missing from TCRdb's copy, which holds only in-frame ones; the method was immunoSEQ multiplex PCR. The table shows 120,000 to 150,000 clones, with 85% to 90% occurring only once. The receptor was isolated from an adult who received the AZD1222 COVID-19 vaccine. This chain links TRBV5-4 with TRBJ1-2, with 8 nucleotides matching TRBD1. Here the sequenced sample was peripheral blood, taken 28 days after the second AZD1222 dose. The CDR3 is CASTRYQGADGYTF. CDR3 sequence (DNA): TGTGCCAGCACCCGCTACCAGGGGGCGGATGGCTACACCTTC.